A single sample gave rise to the 25 T cell receptor beta chains below, sequenced in a study of T-cell memory formation after mild COVID-19. TCRdb recomputed calls from the 5' RACE reads with MiXCR, one row per CDR3 protein. The repertoire includes approximately 52,000 distinct CDR3 sequences, 9.3% of them detected once, and roughly 10% sits in the top ten. Sequenced input: PBMCs or a T cell subset sorted from them (not recorded which). Every receptor here comes from an adult woman who had mild COVID-19 (a few samples of this study predate the infection). Cell type and time point are not known.

This clonotype was recorded a few times. The chain uses TRBV19 and TRBJ2-3; TRBD2 is a possible D gene (5 bases). Germline loops: CDR1 LNHDA, CDR2 SQIVND (reference sequence). There are 14 residues in the CDR3. V shed 3 bases and J shed 3 bases, with 10 bases lying between them. The CDR3 DNA reads TGTGCCAGTAGTATCGGCATAGCGACAGATACGCAGTATTTT. Its protein is CASSIGIATDTQYF.

This clonotype was counted ten times or more. The chain recombines TRBV5-1 with TRBJ2-1, with 7 bases fitting TRBD1. Germline CDR1 SGHRS, CDR2 YFSETQ. The junction had 4 bases not matched to a gene; V was cut back by 2 bases and J by 5 bases. The CDR3 totals 14 residues. CDR3 in DNA: TGCGCCAGCAGCTTCGAGGGGGCGCACAATGAGCAGTTCTTC. Translating gives CASSFEGAHNEQFF. The entire variable domain, with the rest obtained from reference TRBV5-1 and TRBJ2-1, is as follows: KAGVTQTPRYLIKTRGQQVTLSCSPISGHRSVSWYQQTPGQGLQFLFEYFSETQRNKGNFPGRFSGRQFSNSRSEMNVSTLELGDSALYLCASSFEGAHNEQFFGPGTRLTVL.

This clonotype was seen a handful of times. The chain uses TRBV12-3 or TRBV12-4 and TRBJ2-7; 8 bases align to TRBD2. The V and J ends lost 5 bases and 0 bases, in that order; junction bases with no gene match: 9. The CDR3 contains 16 residues. The CDR3 reads CASSQQRGGVSYEQYF. CDR3 DNA sequence: TGTGCCAGCAGTCAACAACGGGGGGGGGTCTCCTACGAGCAGTACTTC.

The chain uses TRBV25-1 and TRBJ2-1; perhaps TRBD1 as D (5 bases). The V gene lost 3 bases and the J gene lost 7 bases, with 13 bases spanning the gap. CDR3 size: 14 residues. Germline V gene data show CDR1 as MGHDK and CDR2 as SYGVNS. CDR3 loop: CASSDKAGLNEQFF. In DNA, the CDR3 is TGTGCCAGCAGTGATAAAGCAGGGTTGAATGAGCAGTTCTTC.

This clonotype has more than one count but fewer than ten. The chain recombines TRBV9 with TRBJ2-2; 12 bases are a match to TRBD2. Germline V gene sequence: CDR1 SGDLS, CDR2 YYNGEE. The ends lost 0 bases at V and 3 bases at J; junction bases unmatched: 0. The CDR3 is made up of 16 amino acids. The CDR3, as DNA: TGTGCCAGCAGCGTAGGACTAGCGGGGGACACCGGGGAGCTGTTTTTT. It codes for CASSVGLAGDTGELFF.

This clonotype has more than one count but fewer than ten. The chain links TRBV2 to TRBJ1-6; D gene ambiguous. CDR1 is SNHLY and CDR2 is FYNNEI in the germline V gene. This CDR3 region has 14 residues. V lost 6 bases, J lost 0 bases, and 6 bases lay in between. CDR3 DNA sequence: TGTGCCAGCAGCGTCGGCTCCTATAATTCACCCCTCCACTTT. Amino acids: CASSVGSYNSPLHF.

The table lists this clonotype with a count of one. This may be a read error: a much more frequent sequence differs by one nucleotide. This chain links TRBV12-3 or TRBV12-4 with TRBJ2-1, with 8 bases identical to TRBD2. This CDR3 spans 15 amino acids. Here the CDR3 reads CSSSFLAGLNNEQFF. The CDR3 DNA reads as TGTTCCAGCAGTTTCTTAGCGGGATTAAACAATGAGCAGTTCTTC.

This clonotype has just a few counts. The CDR3 here is CATASTGTGTSYEQYF. The CDR3 DNA reads TGTGCCACCGCTAGTACCGGGACAGGGACATCCTACGAGCAGTACTTC. The rearrangement links TRBV24-1 to TRBJ2-7, with TRBD1 matching 9 bases. The trim removed 9 bases at V and 1 base at J, leaving 12 bases unmatched. Per germline, CDR1 KGHDR and CDR2 SFDVKD. This CDR3 is 16 amino acids long.

The V and J genes are TRBV30 and TRBJ2-7, with D possibly matching TRBD2 (5 bases). V was pared by 2 bases and J by 4 bases, with 18 bases between. The CDR3 sequence is 15 residues long. Germline V gene lookup returns CDR1 GTSNPN and CDR2 SVGIG (reference sequence). The CDR3 protein is CAWSSTRVKRYEQYF. The DNA of the CDR3 is TGTGCCTGGAGTAGCACCCGGGTTAAGCGGTACGAGCAGTACTTC.

This clonotype was seen at least ten times. CDR3 bases: TGTGCCAGCAGTCGCCCGGGACTAGCGGGAGTTGGTACGCAGTATTTT. Encoded protein: CASSRPGLAGVGTQYF. The genes are TRBV12-3 or TRBV12-4 and TRBJ2-3; TRBD2 matches at 14 bases. This CDR3 has 16 amino acids. J gave up 8 bases and V 5 bases, and 9 bases lay outside the gene matches.

This clonotype was seen ten or more times. The rearrangement joins TRBV12-3 or TRBV12-4 to TRBJ2-3, with 11 bases lining up with TRBD2. J gave up 1 base and V 5 bases, and 5 bases lay outside the gene matches. The CDR3 loop spans 16 amino acids. This CDR3 is CASSTWGLAGTDTQYF. The CDR3 DNA reads as TGTGCCAGCAGTACATGGGGACTAGCGGGCACAGATACGCAGTATTTT.

This clonotype was detected ten times or more. J is TRBJ2-1 and V is TRBV7-6; 7 bases are shared with TRBD1. Per the germline V gene, CDR1 is SGHVS and CDR2 is FNYEAQ. V dropped 3 bases and J dropped 12; count of bases not matched to a gene: 14. The CDR3 runs 15 residues. CDR3 sequence reads: CASSLSQGSLQGQFF. The CDR3, as DNA: TGTGCCAGCAGCTTGTCACAGGGGTCGCTTCAGGGGCAGTTCTTC.

The chain links TRBV2 to TRBJ2-5; no clear D. The germline gives CDR1 SNHLY, CDR2 FYNNEI. The CDR3 runs 12 residues. V gave up 4 bases and J gave up 5 bases, with 8 bases separating them. CDR3 nucleotides: TGTGCCAGCAGTGCAGAAGGGGAGACCCAGTACTTC. This translates into CASSAEGETQYF.

The CDR3 DNA is TGTGCCAGCAGGCGGGACTTGTTGAACACCGGGGAGCTGTTTTTT. This codes for CASRRDLLNTGELFF. This sequence joins TRBV6-5 and TRBJ2-2; D might be TRBD2 (6 bases). The CDR3 runs 15 residues. CDR1 MNHEY and CDR2 SVGAGI come from the germline V gene. Trimming pared 6 bases from V and 1 base from J, leaving 12 bases between.

This clonotype was picked up many times. This sequence joins TRBV5-6 and TRBJ2-7; 9 bases fit TRBD1. This CDR3 is built from 14 residues. Germline V gene data show CDR1 as SGHDT and CDR2 as YYEEEE. V lost 5 bases, J lost 12 bases, and 15 bases stayed unmatched. This CDR3 reads CASSPKSGQGHSYF. As DNA, the CDR3 is TGTGCCAGCAGTCCCAAATCAGGACAGGGGCATTCGTACTTC. Together with reference TRBV5-6 and TRBJ2-7, the CDR3 gives the full variable domain: DAGVTQSPTHLIKTRGQQVTLRCSPKSGHDTVSWYQQALGQGPQFIFQYYEEEERQRGNFPDRFSGHQFPNYSSELNVNALLLGDSALYLCASSPKSGQGHSYFGPGTRLTVT.

This clonotype was recorded at least ten times. The genes are TRBV3-1 and TRBJ2-1; no clear D. Per the germline V gene, CDR1 is LGHDT and CDR2 is YNNKEL (reference sequence). Trimming pared 0 bases from V and 12 bases from J, leaving 12 bases between. The CDR3 has 13 residues. The CDR3 region is CASSQEFLKGQFF. The CDR3 DNA follows: TGTGCCAGCAGCCAAGAGTTCTTGAAGGGGCAGTTCTTC.

This clonotype was recorded only once. This chain links TRBV15 with TRBJ1-5; unclear D gene. The length of the CDR3 is 14 residues. V was cut by 2 bases and J by 0 bases, with 5 bases left in between. CDR1 LNHNV and CDR2 YYDKDF come from the germline V gene (reference sequence). CDR3 bases: TGTGCCACCAGCAGACCTTATAGCAATCAGCCCCAGCATTTT. Protein: CATSRPYSNQPQHF.

In this sample, this clonotype turned up many times. The chain links TRBV21-1 to TRBJ2-7. TRBV21-1 is a listed pseudogene. The CDR3 has 14 amino acids. CDR3 DNA sequence: TGTGCCAGCAGCACCCCAGGGAGACTCTACGAGCAGTACTTC. Protein product: CASSTPGRLYEQYF.

About this clonotype: Just one base apart from a much larger clone, this may be a read error. The gene calls are TRBV5-5 and TRBJ2-7; weak D call: TRBD2 (5 bases). Between the trimmed V and J ends, which lost 2 bases and 7 bases, there was a span of 16 bases. The CDR3 has 14 amino acids. The germline CDR1 and CDR2 sequences are SGHKS and YYEKEE (reference sequence). CDR3 sequence: CASSFASGITEQYF. CDR3 DNA: TGTGCCAGCAGCTTTGCCTCGGGGATAACGGAGCAGTACTTC.

In its sample, this clonotype was seen a few times. The chain couples TRBV19 to TRBJ2-5; D possibly uses TRBD1 or TRBD2 (5 bases each). Germline assignment: CDR1 LNHDA and CDR2 SQIVND (reference sequence). CDR3 size: 14 residues. The ends were cut back, 3 bases at V and 1 base at J, with 9 bases in the middle. The CDR3 DNA is TGTGCCAGTAGTATCATGAGGGGCCAAGAGACCCAGTACTTC. Translating gives CASSIMRGQETQYF.

J is TRBJ2-1 and V is TRBV12-3 or TRBV12-4, with unresolved D. The CDR3 is 12 amino acids. V was clipped by 7 bases and J by 8 bases, with 12 bases between them. Written as DNA, the CDR3 is TGTGCCAGCACCGGGTCTCTTGATGAGCAGTTCTTC. Amino acids: CASTGSLDEQFF.

The V and J genes are TRBV2 and TRBJ1-5; a possible D gene is TRBD1 (5 bases). V lost 7 bases and J lost 1, with 11 bases in between. Germline V CDR1 and CDR2: SNHLY, FYNNEI. This CDR3 comprises 14 residues. DNA of the CDR3: TGTGCCAGCAAGGAGGGGCAGAGCAATCAGCCCCAGCATTTT. It specifies CASKEGQSNQPQHF.

The V and J genes are TRBV15 and TRBJ2-1; TRBD2 matches at 10 bases. The CDR3 is 22 amino acids. With V trimmed by 2 bases and J by 3 bases, 22 bases remained unmatched. Germline CDR1 and CDR2: LNHNV and YYDKDF (reference sequence). CDR3 sequence (DNA): TGTGCCACCAGCAGACACTCCCCGTATAGCGGGGGGCACCGACGACACTACAATGAGCAGTTCTTC. This codes for CATSRHSPYSGGHRRHYNEQFF. Full variable domain (rest looked up from reference TRBV15 and TRBJ2-1): DAMVIQNPRYQVTQFGKPVTLSCSQTLNHNVMYWYQQKSSQAPKLLFHYYDKDFNNEADTPDNFQSRRPNTSFCFLDIRSPGLGDTAMYLCATSRHSPYSGGHRRHYNEQFFGPGTRLTVL.

The table lists this clonotype with many counts. CDR3 amino acids: CASSVTTRETQYF. CDR3 in DNA: TGTGCCAGCAGCGTTACGACTCGGGAGACCCAGTACTTC. The V and J genes are TRBV9 and TRBJ2-5; D remains ambiguous. Germline loops: CDR1 SGDLS, CDR2 YYNGEE. CDR3 length: 13 amino acids. Trimming left V 2 bases short and J 5 bases short, with 10 bases between.

V gene TRBV30 combines with J gene TRBJ2-3, with D hard to call. Germline loops: CDR1 GTSNPN, CDR2 SVGIG (reference sequence). This CDR3 has 15 residues. V was clipped by 5 bases and J by 0 bases, with 15 bases between them. CDR3 sequence (DNA): TGTGCCTGGGGCTCCCTAAGGGTTAGCACAGATACGCAGTATTTT. Translating it yields CAWGSLRVSTDTQYF.